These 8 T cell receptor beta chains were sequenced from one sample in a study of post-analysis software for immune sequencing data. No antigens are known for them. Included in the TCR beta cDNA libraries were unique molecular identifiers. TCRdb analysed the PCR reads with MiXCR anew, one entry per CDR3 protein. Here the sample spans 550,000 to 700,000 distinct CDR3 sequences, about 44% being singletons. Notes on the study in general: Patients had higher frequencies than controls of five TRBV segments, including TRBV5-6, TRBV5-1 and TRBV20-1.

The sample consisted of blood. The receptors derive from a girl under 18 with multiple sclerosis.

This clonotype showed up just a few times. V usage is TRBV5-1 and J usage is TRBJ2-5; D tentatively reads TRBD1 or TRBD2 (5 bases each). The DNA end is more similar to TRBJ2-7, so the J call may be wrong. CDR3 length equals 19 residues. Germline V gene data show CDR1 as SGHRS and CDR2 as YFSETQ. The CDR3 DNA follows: TGCGCCAGCAGCTTCAACAAACTAACCGGGACCTTACTCTCAGGCGAGCAGTACTTC. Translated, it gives CASSFNKLTGTLLSGEQYF.

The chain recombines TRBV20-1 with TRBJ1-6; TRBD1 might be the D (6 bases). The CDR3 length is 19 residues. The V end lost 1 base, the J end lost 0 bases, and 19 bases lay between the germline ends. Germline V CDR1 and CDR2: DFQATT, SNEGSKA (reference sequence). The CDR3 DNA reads TGCAGTGCTAGAGTAGGATGGGGGGGCCTAAGCTCCTATAATTCACCCCTCCACTTT. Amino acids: CSARVGWGGLSSYNSPLHF.

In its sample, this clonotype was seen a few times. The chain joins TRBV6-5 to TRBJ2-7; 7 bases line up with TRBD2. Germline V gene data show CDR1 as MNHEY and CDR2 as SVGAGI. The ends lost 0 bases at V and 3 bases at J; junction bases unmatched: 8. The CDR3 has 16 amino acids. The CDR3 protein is CASSYSQAGPHYEQYF. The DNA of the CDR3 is TGTGCCAGCAGTTACTCTCAAGCGGGGCCCCACTACGAGCAGTACTTC.

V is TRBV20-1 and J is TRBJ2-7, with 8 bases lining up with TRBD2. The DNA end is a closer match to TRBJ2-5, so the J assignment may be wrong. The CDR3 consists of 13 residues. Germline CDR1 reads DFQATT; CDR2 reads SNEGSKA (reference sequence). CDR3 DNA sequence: TGCAGTGCAGGGCGGGGGGTTCAAGAGACCCAGTACTTC. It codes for CSAGRGVQETQYF.

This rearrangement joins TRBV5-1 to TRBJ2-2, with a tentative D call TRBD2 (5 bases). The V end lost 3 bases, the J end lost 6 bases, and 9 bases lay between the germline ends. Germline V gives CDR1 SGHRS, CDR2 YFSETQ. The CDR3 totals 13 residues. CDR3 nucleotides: TGCGCCAGCAGCTCGAGGGTCCCCGGGGAGCTGTTTTTT. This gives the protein CASSSRVPGELFF.

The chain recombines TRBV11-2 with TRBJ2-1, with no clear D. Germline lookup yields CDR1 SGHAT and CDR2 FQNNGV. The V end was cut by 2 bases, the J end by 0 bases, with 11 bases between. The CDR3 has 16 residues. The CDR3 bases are TGTGCCAGCAGCTTACGCCTCGACACCTCCTACAATGAGCAGTTCTTC. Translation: CASSLRLDTSYNEQFF.

The DNA of the CDR3 is TGTGCCAGCAGCTTGTCCCGACGGGTGTGGTATGGCTACACCTTC. Translated, it gives CASSLSRRVWYGYTF. The genes are TRBV5-6 and TRBJ1-2; D unresolved. Germline CDR1 reads SGHDT; CDR2 reads YYEEEE. This CDR3 has 15 residues. Trimming stripped 1 base from V and 5 bases from J, with 15 bases between. The variable domain in full, completed from reference TRBV5-6 and TRBJ1-2, reads DAGVTQSPTHLIKTRGQQVTLRCSPKSGHDTVSWYQQALGQGPQFIFQYYEEEERQRGNFPDRFSGHQFPNYSSELNVNALLLGDSALYLCASSLSRRVWYGYTFGSGTRLTVV.

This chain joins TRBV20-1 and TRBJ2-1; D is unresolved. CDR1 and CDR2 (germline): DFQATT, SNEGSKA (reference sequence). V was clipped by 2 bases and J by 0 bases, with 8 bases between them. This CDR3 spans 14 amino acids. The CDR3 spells CSARSVSSYNEQFF. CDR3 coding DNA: TGCAGTGCTAGAAGCGTAAGCTCCTACAATGAGCAGTTCTTC.